A selection of T cell receptor beta chains follows, all from one sample in a study of blood T cell repertoires in COVID-19. Here immunoSEQ multiplex PCR was the method, and the copy in TCRdb shows in-frame clones only, minus some. The sample yields approximately 100,000 clones, roughly nine tenths seen once. The sample was peripheral blood. The receptors originated from a woman older than 75 in a cohort sampled during active COVID-19. Both conserved end residues are part of each CDR3. Fields, in order: V gene, J gene, D gene, CDR3 protein, CDR3 DNA. The D gene is left open where the match is weak.

>TRBV28|TRBJ1-4|TRBD1
CASSLGTGSNEKLFF
TGTGCCAGCAGTTTAGGGACAGGGAGTAATGAAAAACTGTTTTTT
>TRBV24-1|TRBJ1-2|TRBD1
CATSDSGGAGYTF
TGTGCCACCAGTGATTCAGGGGGCGCGGGCTACACCTTC
>TRBV4-1|TRBJ1-4|TRBD1
CASSRRDRDVEKLFF
TGCGCCAGCAGCCGAAGGGACAGGGATGTTGAAAAACTGTTTTTT
>TRBV7-9|TRBJ2-1|TRBD1
CASLGANDAGGAYNEQFF
TGTGCCAGCCTTGGGGCAAACGACGCAGGGGGCGCATACAATGAGCAGTTCTTC
>TRBV5-1|TRBJ2-2|TRBD2
CASSQSGSGVGELFF
TGCGCCAGCAGCCAGAGCGGGAGTGGGGTCGGGGAGCTGTTTTTT
>TRBV2|TRBJ2-2|TRBD1
CASSPGTGGFGELFF
TGTGCCAGCAGCCCCGGGACAGGGGGCTTCGGGGAGCTGTTTTTT
>TRBV3-1/TRBV3-2|TRBJ2-3|TRBD1
CASSQGQGADTQYF
TGTGCCAGCAGCCAGGGACAGGGGGCAGATACGCAGTATTTT
>TRBV18|TRBJ1-1|NA
CASSPSVVTPNTEAFF
TGTGCCAGCTCCCCATCGGTAGTCACCCCAAACACTGAAGCTTTCTTT
>TRBV27|TRBJ1-6|TRBD1
CASSLLDRANSPLHF
TGTGCCAGCAGTTTGTTGGACAGGGCCAATTCACCCCTCCACTTT
>TRBV5-1|TRBJ2-1|NA
CASSLGTPGLDEQFF
TGCGCCAGCAGCTTGGGGACACCCGGGCTCGATGAGCAGTTCTTC